The T cell receptor (beta chain) under discussion was sequenced for a study of cytotoxic CD8 clonotypes in ibrutinib-treated CLL. Study background: After a median of 68 months, 14 patients stayed remitted and about twelve progressed; responses had been partial in some 25 and complete in 2.

A note on this clone: Its antigen is unidentified.

Deep sequencing aimed at 1 in 200,000 to 1 in 1 million T cells' resolution. Libraries were prepared by immunoSEQ multiplex PCR; TCRdb keeps only in-frame clonotypes and omits some of them. This sample yields 150,000 to 200,000 clones, of which over 60% are seen a single time; about an eighth belongs to the top ten. Study-wide points: Ibrutinib response saw clonality rise, and progression saw it return toward baseline. Public clonotypes, found uncommonly, either contracted or stayed stable on treatment.

CDR1 MGHDK and CDR2 SYGVNS come from the germline V gene. CDR3 length: 14 amino acids. After removal of 5 bases from V and 10 bases from J, the junction contained 8 bases not matched to a gene. The TCR comes from a human donor with chronic lymphocytic leukemia. The sample here was PBMCs, taken after 24 months of ibrutinib treatment. The V call is TRBV25-1, the J call TRBJ2-1, with TRBD2 matching 10 bases. CDR3 sequence (DNA): TGTGCCAGCAGTTGGGTAGCGGGAGGAGGAGAGCAGTTCTTC. It codes for CASSWVAGGGEQFF.